The T cell receptor (beta chain) described here comes from a study of T-cell memory formation after mild COVID-19. Trimming took off 7 bases at V and 4 bases at J, with 27 bases between the two ends. CDR1 and CDR2 from the germline V gene are SGHRS and YFSETQ. The CDR3 runs to 17 residues. Overall study results and limits: Contracting CD4+ clones were located mainly in CM and EM, and CD8+ clones in EMRA. Clones contracting across day 15 to 85 had a balanced CD4/CD8 profile; later expanding clones leaned CD4+.

TCRdb passed the 5' RACE reads through MiXCR, listing each CDR3 protein once. The sample yields under 300,000 distinct CDR3 sequences, approximately 9% seen once. Comments on this clonotype: Antigen: not known.

The sample was PBMCs or a T cell subset sorted from them (not recorded which). The receptor comes from a man between 18 and 35 years old who had mild COVID-19 (a few samples of this study predate the infection). Cell type and time point are not known. This rearrangement joins TRBV5-1 to TRBJ2-7; D unresolved. CDR3 in amino acids: CASAYVPYPGGRYEQYF. The CDR3 nucleotides are TGCGCCAGCGCCTACGTCCCCTACCCCGGTGGTCGATACGAGCAGTACTTC.